Below, 26 T cell receptor beta chains from the same sample are listed, as sequenced in a study of T cells after yellow fever vaccination. In TCRdb, the 5' RACE reads were re-called with MiXCR into one record per CDR3 protein. Of about 350,000 distinct CDR3 sequences listed, 11% are singletons. The sequencing used PBMCs, collected on the day of the first yellow fever vaccination. The receptors originated from a young man who received the YFV17D yellow fever vaccine.

This clonotype was seen a handful of times. The chain recombines TRBV18 with TRBJ2-5; 9 positions agree with TRBD1. The germline V gene has CDR1 KGHSH and CDR2 LQKENI. The CDR3 covers 16 residues. V gave up 2 bases and J gave up 7 bases; unmatched junction bases: 11. The CDR3 protein is CASSPTEQGARGTQYF. The CDR3 DNA sequence: TGTGCCAGCTCACCAACGGAACAGGGGGCTAGGGGGACCCAGTACTTC. Combining the CDR3 with reference TRBV18 and TRBJ2-5 gives the whole variable domain NAGVMQNPRHLVRRRGQEARLRCSPMKGHSHVYWYRQLPEEGLKFMVYLQKENIIDESGMPKERFSAEFPKEGPSILRIQQVVRGDSAAYFCASSPTEQGARGTQYFGPGTRLLVL.

The V call is TRBV10-1, the J call TRBJ2-5, with 9 bases matching TRBD2. The V segment lost 8 bases and the J segment 3 bases; nucleotides outside the gene matches: 4. Germline V gene data show CDR1 as WNHNN and CDR2 as SYGVQD (reference sequence). The CDR3 is made up of 13 amino acids. CDR3 loop: CASGIAGEETQYF. Written as DNA, the CDR3 is TGCGCCAGCGGGATAGCGGGGGAAGAGACCCAGTACTTC.

This rearrangement joins TRBV12-3 or TRBV12-4 to TRBJ2-5; D might be TRBD2 (6 bases). V was trimmed by 6 bases and J by 5 bases, leaving 16 bases between them. There are 14 residues in the CDR3. DNA for the CDR3: TGTGCCAGCAGCAATTTTGGGGGGTCCGAGACCCAGTACTTC. This sequence encodes CASSNFGGSETQYF.

The chain couples TRBV7-8 to TRBJ1-1, with D possibly being TRBD1 (6 bases). V was trimmed by 1 base and J by 4 bases, leaving 13 bases between them. Germline-derived CDR1 and CDR2 are SGHVS and FQNEAQ. The CDR3 loop spans 15 amino acids. The CDR3 bases are TGTGCCAGCAGCTTAGTCGCAGGGGTGGTCACTGAAGCTTTCTTT. Protein product: CASSLVAGVVTEAFF.

This clonotype was seen a few times. The CDR3 reads CASSQEEGHGSQPQHF. Here the CDR3 DNA reads TGCGCCAGCAGCCAAGAGGAGGGACATGGGAGTCAGCCCCAGCATTTT. V is TRBV4-1 and J is TRBJ1-5, with TRBD1 as a possible D gene (6 bases). The CDR3 consists of 16 residues. The germline V and J ends were trimmed by 0 bases and 6 bases, with 15 bases remaining between them. Per the germline V gene, CDR1 is MGHRA and CDR2 is YSYEKL.

This chain links TRBV18 with TRBJ2-1, with a tentative D call TRBD2 (5 bases). V lost 3 bases to trimming and J lost 5 bases, with 8 bases between them. Germline V gives CDR1 KGHSH, CDR2 LQKENI. The length of the CDR3 is 13 residues. DNA for the CDR3: TGTGCCAGCTCACCTACTAGAGACAATGAGCAGTTCTTC. It encodes CASSPTRDNEQFF.

This clonotype was observed a handful of times. The CDR3, as DNA: TGTGCCACCAGCAGAGATCAGGACTCCTACAATGAGCAGTTCTTC. It is translated as CATSRDQDSYNEQFF. The rearrangement uses TRBV15 and TRBJ2-1; no clear D gene. Germline V gene lookup returns CDR1 LNHNV and CDR2 YYDKDF (reference sequence). The CDR3 contains 15 residues. Trimming took off 0 bases at V and 0 bases at J, with 6 bases between the two ends.

The chain uses TRBV9 and TRBJ2-5; D unresolved. From germline, CDR1 is SGDLS and CDR2 YYNGEE. This CDR3 is 15 amino acids long. The germline V and J ends were trimmed by 4 bases and 3 bases, with 16 bases remaining between them. CDR3 residues: CASSPPPGPKETQYF. The CDR3 DNA follows: TGTGCCAGCAGCCCCCCTCCCGGCCCTAAAGAGACCCAGTACTTC.

Only a few counts were recorded for this clonotype. DNA for the CDR3: TGCGCCAGCAGACTCACGGGACAGGGCACAGATACGCAGTATTTT. Residues: CASRLTGQGTDTQYF. The genes are TRBV5-1 and TRBJ2-3; 8 bases fit TRBD1. From germline, CDR1 is SGHRS and CDR2 YFSETQ. With V trimmed by 5 bases and J by 1 base, 6 bases remained unmatched. The CDR3 contains 15 residues. Supplemented by reference TRBV5-1 and TRBJ2-3, the full variable domain reads KAGVTQTPRYLIKTRGQQVTLSCSPISGHRSVSWYQQTPGQGLQFLFEYFSETQRNKGNFPGRFSGRQFSNSRSEMNVSTLELGDSALYLCASRLTGQGTDTQYFGPGTRLTVL.

This chain links TRBV7-6 with TRBJ2-2; TRBD2 matches 8 bases. In germline, CDR1 is SGHVS, CDR2 FNYEAQ. V lost 1 base to trimming and J lost 0 bases; unmatched junction nucleotides: 4. CDR3 length: 17 amino acids. The CDR3 nucleotides are TGTGCCAGCAGCTTAGGTTTGGGACTAGCGAACACCGGGGAGCTGTTTTTT. It yields the protein CASSLGLGLANTGELFF.

This clonotype was seen a few times. The chain links TRBV9 to TRBJ2-3; 7 bases agree with TRBD2. This CDR3 comprises 17 residues. Germline V gene lookup returns CDR1 SGDLS and CDR2 YYNGEE. Losses at the gene ends were 0 bases for V and 2 bases for J; bases not matched to a gene: 9. As DNA, the CDR3 is TGTGCCAGCAGCGTAGGGGGGGACGCGGGGGTCACAGATACGCAGTATTTT. Translation: CASSVGGDAGVTDTQYF. Combining the CDR3 with reference TRBV9 and TRBJ2-3 gives the whole variable domain DSGVTQTPKHLITATGQRVTLRCSPRSGDLSVYWYQQSLDQGLQFLIQYYNGEERAKGNILERFSAQQFPDLHSELNLSSLELGDSALYFCASSVGGDAGVTDTQYFGPGTRLTVL.

The chain combines TRBV28 with TRBJ2-3, with 9 bases identical to TRBD1. V dropped 7 bases and J dropped 4; count of bases not matched to a gene: 9. The CDR3 length is 15 residues. Germline V gives CDR1 MDHEN, CDR2 SYDVKM. In nucleotides, the CDR3 is TGTGCCAGCACCCCAGGGACAGGGTGGTCAGATACGCAGTATTTT. It is translated as CASTPGTGWSDTQYF.

The J gene is TRBJ2-4, the V gene TRBV12-3 or TRBV12-4, with D unresolved. Between the trimmed V and J ends, which lost 7 bases and 9 bases, there was a span of 13 bases. The CDR3 covers 12 residues. The chain's CDR3 is CASKVDHGIQYF. CDR3 in DNA: TGTGCCAGCAAGGTCGATCACGGCATTCAGTACTTC.

This rearrangement joins TRBV7-2 to TRBJ1-1; a possible D gene is TRBD1 (6 bases). The CDR3 runs 14 residues. The V and J ends lost 3 bases and 1 base respectively, with 9 bases between them. CDR1 is SGHTA, CDR2 FQGNSA, per germline. The CDR3 here is CASSFDRQNTEAFF. As DNA, the CDR3 is TGTGCCAGCAGCTTTGACAGGCAGAACACTGAAGCTTTCTTT.

This clonotype showed up just a few times. This chain uses TRBV28 with TRBJ1-5; no firm D call. The CDR3 totals 8 residues. Germline V gene data show CDR1 as MDHEN and CDR2 as SYDVKM. The CDR3 DNA reads TGTGCAGGTCAGCCCCAGCATTTT. Translated: CAGQPQHF.

The chain uses TRBV6-2 or TRBV6-3 and TRBJ2-3, with 12 positions matching TRBD2. The V segment lost 7 bases and the J segment 0 bases; nucleotides outside the gene matches: 5. The CDR3 spans 16 residues. Per germline, CDR1 MNHEY and CDR2 SVGEGT. CDR3 bases: TGTGCCAGCAATCAACTAGCGGGGGGAAGCACAGATACGCAGTATTTT. It yields the protein CASNQLAGGSTDTQYF.

At least ten counts were recorded for this clonotype. The J gene is TRBJ2-7, the V gene TRBV5-1, with D possibly matching TRBD1 (6 bases). The germline V gene has CDR1 SGHRS and CDR2 YFSETQ. This CDR3 has 14 amino acids. Trimming pared 0 bases from V and 1 base from J, leaving 8 bases between. The CDR3 DNA reads TGCGCCAGCAGCTTGGGGGACACATCCTACGAGCAGTACTTC. Translated, it gives CASSLGDTSYEQYF.

This clonotype was seen more than once but under ten times. The chain couples TRBV11-2 to TRBJ1-4; perhaps TRBD1 as D (6 bases). Germline assignment: CDR1 SGHAT and CDR2 FQNNGV. Trimming took off 1 base at V and 8 bases at J, with 32 bases between the two ends. The CDR3 is 21 amino acids. The CDR3 bases are TGTGCCAGCAGCTTAGTAGGGGGATTGGAACTAGCGCCTCAATCAGGGGAAAAACTGTTTTTT. Its protein product is CASSLVGGLELAPQSGEKLFF.

The rearrangement uses TRBV7-3 and TRBJ2-3; 8 positions agree with TRBD2. CDR1 is SGHTA, CDR2 FQGTGA, per germline. This CDR3 has 14 residues. Trimming took 3 bases from V and 7 from J; bases not matched to a gene: 6. The CDR3 loop is CASSLRRGENTQYF. The CDR3 DNA reads TGTGCCAGCAGCTTGAGGCGGGGGGAGAATACGCAGTATTTT.

The CDR3 sequence: CSAPPGPRFRTQYF. The CDR3 region has the DNA TGCAGTGCTCCTCCGGGCCCCCGGTTTAGGACCCAGTACTTC. The genes are TRBV20-1 and TRBJ2-5, with unresolved D. This CDR3 region has 14 residues. V gave up 5 bases and J gave up 7 bases, with 20 bases separating them. Germline V lookup: CDR1 DFQATT, CDR2 SNEGSKA (reference sequence).

The table lists this clonotype with many counts. This sequence joins TRBV28 and TRBJ2-7; no reliable D call. V was pared by 7 bases and J by 0 bases, with 10 bases between. The CDR3 totals 13 residues. Germline CDR1 reads MDHEN; CDR2 reads SYDVKM. The DNA for the CDR3 is TGTGCCAGCATCGACAAGGCCTCCTACGAGCAGTACTTC. It is translated as CASIDKASYEQYF.

This clonotype occurred many times. The genes are TRBV27 and TRBJ1-1; D ambiguous. The V and J ends lost 3 bases and 5 bases respectively, with 10 bases between them. There are 13 residues in the CDR3. The germline CDR1 and CDR2 sequences are MNHEY and SMNVEV (reference sequence). As DNA, the CDR3 is TGTGCCAGCAGTTTTGTAGGAGGGACTGAAGCTTTCTTT. Its translation: CASSFVGGTEAFF.

This clonotype was counted only a few times. This chain links TRBV30 with TRBJ1-3; D ambiguous. The CDR3 has 14 residues. Germline V gene sequence: CDR1 GTSNPN, CDR2 SVGIG (reference sequence). V was pared by 3 bases and J by 0 bases, with 9 bases between. CDR3 in amino acids: CAWRRLISGNTIYF. The CDR3 nucleotides read TGTGCCTGGAGAAGACTGATCTCTGGAAACACCATATATTTT.

This clonotype was detected a few times. The genes are TRBV20-1 and TRBJ2-1; 14 bases are a match to TRBD2. The CDR3 runs 13 residues. Germline V gene lookup returns CDR1 DFQATT and CDR2 SNEGSKA (reference sequence). Losses at the gene ends were 7 bases for V and 7 bases for J; bases not matched to a gene: 3. In nucleotides, the CDR3 is TGCAGTGGGACTAGCGGGGGGCTAAATGAGCAGTTCTTC. It specifies CSGTSGGLNEQFF.

This rearrangement joins TRBV7-2 to TRBJ1-5; D is perhaps TRBD1 (5 bases). Trimming removed 5 bases at V and 2 bases at J, with 13 bases between. Per the germline V gene, CDR1 is SGHTA and CDR2 is FQGNSA. The CDR3 spans 15 residues. This chain's CDR3 is CASSPGGIGNQPQHF. DNA of the CDR3: TGTGCCAGCAGCCCGGGGGGGATCGGCAATCAGCCCCAGCATTTT.

This clonotype was detected only a few times. The chain uses TRBV6-5 and TRBJ2-1; TRBD2 is a possible D gene (5 bases). Germline V gene sequence: CDR1 MNHEY, CDR2 SVGAGI. This CDR3 is 17 amino acids long. Trimming cost V 7 bases and J 1 base, with 20 bases left between them. CDR3 sequence: CASTTLRGRGSYNEQFF. CDR3 nucleotide sequence: TGTGCCAGCACCACGTTGAGAGGGAGAGGATCCTACAATGAGCAGTTCTTC.